This T cell receptor (beta chain) was recorded in a study of cytomegalovirus exposure and HLA in healthy donors. Study conclusions and caveats: The authors enumerated over 150 TCR beta chains as linked to cytomegalovirus.

In the PCR, 60 Vbeta and 13 Jbeta primers were used. Sequencing used immunoSEQ multiplex PCR; TCRdb keeps in-frame clones, though not all of them. The profile covers about 120,000 clones, with around two thirds appearing a single time and about 7.8% taken by the ten largest. With respect to this clone: As yet, its antigen is unknown.

The sequenced sample consisted of PBMCs. The TCR comes from a woman aged 40 to 55 in good health and CMV-seropositive.

This CDR3 is CASSRTGTAGGELFF. The CDR3, as DNA: TGTGCCAGCAGTCGCACCGGGACAGCTGGCGGGGAGCTGTTTTTT. The chain combines TRBV6-6 with TRBJ2-2, with 7 bases identical to TRBD1. The CDR3 length is 15 residues. With 5 bases clipped from V and 7 bases from J, the junction kept 10 bases outside the gene matches. Looked up from germline, CDR1 is MNHNY and CDR2 is SVGAGI (reference sequence).